The text below deals with one T cell receptor (beta chain). Using immunoSEQ multiplex PCR, the repertoire was profiled, and TCRdb retains in-frame clones only, with some absent. This table has 150,000 to 200,000 clones, approximately 80% appearing once. This sample was included in a study of blood T cell repertoires in COVID-19. In germline, CDR1 is LGHNA, CDR2 YNFKEQ. Germline trimming cut 0 bases from V and 0 bases from J; bases unmatched to any gene: 6. The CDR3 is made up of 17 amino acids. The sequenced sample consisted of peripheral blood. This receptor was obtained from a man aged 45 to 65 who had recovered from COVID-19. The chain links TRBV4-2 to TRBJ2-3; 7 nucleotides agree with TRBD1. CDR3 sequence reads: CASSQEYRGRSTDTQYF. CDR3 bases: TGTGCCAGCAGCCAAGAATACAGGGGACGGAGCACAGATACGCAGTATTTT.